This is a list of T cell receptor beta chains from one sample in a study of blood T cells in healthy people across ages. TCRdb reanalysed the 5' RACE reads using MiXCR and keeps one entry per CDR3 protein. In the table there are about 1.4 million distinct CDR3 sequences, around 55% of which are singletons. The specimen was blood. These receptors were collected from a man between 18 and 35 years old in good health. The CDR3 runs from the conserved cysteine through the conserved F or W. Each record gives: D gene, clone size, V gene, J gene, CDR3 protein, CDR3 DNA. The D gene is left open where the match is weak. Clone size is shown for a subset of rows, as once, few, many or a class of expanded clone.

D gene: .; clone size: .; V gene: TRBV20-1; J gene: TRBJ2-5; CDR3 protein: CSARDAITDLQETQYF; CDR3 DNA: TGCAGTGCTAGAGATGCCATTACGGACTTGCAAGAGACCCAGTACTTC
D gene: TRBD1; clone size: .; V gene: TRBV28; J gene: TRBJ2-7; CDR3 protein: CASSLTQPGQGYRYF; CDR3 DNA: TGTGCCAGCAGTTTAACCCAACCGGGACAGGGTTATCGGTACTTC
D gene: TRBD1; clone size: .; V gene: TRBV4-3; J gene: TRBJ2-7; CDR3 protein: CASSQVRTGGDEQYF; CDR3 DNA: TGCGCCAGCAGCCAAGTGCGGACAGGGGGCGACGAGCAGTACTTC
D gene: .; clone size: .; V gene: TRBV7-8; J gene: TRBJ1-1; CDR3 protein: CASSWTSNTEAFF; CDR3 DNA: TGTGCCAGCAGCTGGACATCTAACACTGAAGCTTTCTTT
D gene: .; clone size: .; V gene: TRBV4-2; J gene: TRBJ1-1; CDR3 protein: CASSQDAPAGDTEAFF; CDR3 DNA: TGTGCCAGCAGCCAAGATGCACCCGCTGGGGACACTGAAGCTTTCTTT
D gene: TRBD2; clone size: .; V gene: TRBV7-2; J gene: TRBJ2-3; CDR3 protein: CASSPPSGITDTQYF; CDR3 DNA: TGTGCCAGCAGCCCGCCTAGCGGAATAACAGATACGCAGTATTTT
D gene: TRBD1; clone size: few; V gene: TRBV11-2; J gene: TRBJ1-2; CDR3 protein: CASSSIQGAHRGYTF; CDR3 DNA: TGTGCCAGCAGCTCGATACAGGGGGCGCATCGTGGCTACACCTTC
D gene: TRBD1; clone size: .; V gene: TRBV7-8; J gene: TRBJ2-5; CDR3 protein: CASSSAAGGRHNEQYF; CDR3 DNA: TGTGCCAGCAGCTCAGCCGCAGGGGGACGACACAATGAGCAGTACTTC
D gene: .; clone size: few; V gene: TRBV6-2/TRBV6-3; J gene: TRBJ2-5; CDR3 protein: CASSSDSVETQYF; CDR3 DNA: TGTGCCAGCAGTTCGGATAGCGTCGAGACCCAGTACTTC
D gene: TRBD2; clone size: .; V gene: TRBV29-1; J gene: TRBJ2-1; CDR3 protein: CSSPWTSGIGNEQFF; CDR3 DNA: TGCAGCTCACCCTGGACTAGCGGGATTGGGAATGAGCAGTTCTTC
D gene: .; clone size: .; V gene: TRBV4-1; J gene: TRBJ1-5; CDR3 protein: CASSLEAGMGNQPQHF; CDR3 DNA: TGCGCCAGCAGCCTCGAGGCCGGGATGGGCAATCAGCCCCAGCATTTT
D gene: TRBD1; clone size: few; V gene: TRBV7-2; J gene: TRBJ1-4; CDR3 protein: CASSWDRTGDEKLFF; CDR3 DNA: TGTGCCAGCAGCTGGGATAGGACAGGGGACGAAAAACTGTTTTTT
D gene: TRBD2; clone size: .; V gene: TRBV28; J gene: TRBJ2-1; CDR3 protein: CASSPLWSGGPIYNEQFF; CDR3 DNA: TGTGCCAGCAGTCCACTATGGAGCGGGGGTCCAATTTACAATGAGCAGTTCTTC
D gene: .; clone size: .; V gene: TRBV12-3/TRBV12-4; J gene: TRBJ1-4; CDR3 protein: CASSPRPRLGEKLFF; CDR3 DNA: TGTGCCAGCAGTCCCCGCCCCAGATTAGGTGAAAAACTGTTTTTT
D gene: .; clone size: .; V gene: TRBV29-1; J gene: TRBJ2-2; CDR3 protein: CSVNRRAGATGELFF; CDR3 DNA: TGCAGCGTTAATCGTAGGGCAGGGGCCACCGGGGAGCTGTTTTTT
D gene: TRBD2; clone size: .; V gene: TRBV7-2; J gene: TRBJ2-1; CDR3 protein: CASSLASSGGVMDEQFF; CDR3 DNA: TGTGCCAGCAGCTTAGCCTCTAGCGGGGGGGTAATGGATGAGCAGTTCTTC
D gene: .; clone size: few; V gene: TRBV29-1; J gene: TRBJ2-3; CDR3 protein: CSVVGRRITDTQYF; CDR3 DNA: TGCAGCGTTGTCGGGAGAAGGATTACAGATACGCAGTATTTT
D gene: TRBD2; clone size: .; V gene: TRBV7-2; J gene: TRBJ2-3; CDR3 protein: CASSRRLAGGPTDTQYF; CDR3 DNA: TGTGCCAGCAGTCGCAGACTAGCGGGGGGACCCACAGATACGCAGTATTTT
D gene: TRBD1; clone size: .; V gene: TRBV20-1; J gene: TRBJ2-7; CDR3 protein: CSAPTFGGQGYYEQYF; CDR3 DNA: TGCAGTGCCCCCACATTTGGCGGACAGGGATACTACGAGCAGTACTTC
D gene: .; clone size: .; V gene: TRBV29-1; J gene: TRBJ1-1; CDR3 protein: CSVLGHLNTEAFF; CDR3 DNA: TGCAGCGTTTTAGGACATTTGAACACTGAAGCTTTCTTT
D gene: .; clone size: once; V gene: TRBV7-2; J gene: TRBJ1-1; CDR3 protein: CASSLAGGGNTEAFF; CDR3 DNA: TGTGCCAGCAGCTTAGCGGGAGGGGGGAACACTGAAGCTTTCTTT
D gene: TRBD2; clone size: .; V gene: TRBV7-2; J gene: TRBJ2-1; CDR3 protein: CASSPRTSGVFYNEQFF; CDR3 DNA: TGTGCCAGCAGCCCCCGGACTAGCGGGGTTTTCTACAATGAGCAGTTCTTC
D gene: .; clone size: once; V gene: TRBV4-2; J gene: TRBJ2-7; CDR3 protein: CASSDPSELSCEQYF; CDR3 DNA: TGTGCCAGCAGCGACCCTAGCGAACTCTCCTGCGAGCAGTACTTC
D gene: .; clone size: .; V gene: TRBV4-1; J gene: TRBJ2-7; CDR3 protein: CASSQTMGPNYEQYF; CDR3 DNA: TGCGCCAGCAGCCAAACCATGGGGCCAAACTACGAGCAGTACTTC
D gene: .; clone size: .; V gene: TRBV14; J gene: TRBJ2-1; CDR3 protein: CASSQSQNLLNEQFF; CDR3 DNA: TGTGCCAGCAGCCAGAGCCAGAACCTACTCAATGAGCAGTTCTTC
D gene: .; clone size: .; V gene: TRBV9; J gene: TRBJ2-1; CDR3 protein: CASSAGILNEQFF; CDR3 DNA: TGTGCCAGCAGCGCGGGAATACTCAATGAGCAGTTCTTC
D gene: TRBD1; clone size: .; V gene: TRBV20-1; J gene: TRBJ1-6; CDR3 protein: CSVWDRTEVDAYNSPLHF; CDR3 DNA: TGCAGTGTTTGGGACAGGACGGAGGTGGACGCCTATAATTCACCCCTCCACTTT
D gene: .; clone size: .; V gene: TRBV12-3/TRBV12-4; J gene: TRBJ2-3; CDR3 protein: CASSTTDSGSTDTQYF; CDR3 DNA: TGTGCCAGCAGTACGACCGACAGCGGGAGCACAGATACGCAGTATTTT
D gene: .; clone size: .; V gene: TRBV7-2; J gene: TRBJ1-5; CDR3 protein: CASSGEGPWSPQHF; CDR3 DNA: TGTGCCAGCAGTGGTGAGGGCCCGTGGTCCCCCCAGCATTTT
D gene: .; clone size: few; V gene: TRBV29-1; J gene: TRBJ1-1; CDR3 protein: CSVVGYLNTEAFF; CDR3 DNA: TGCAGCGTTGTGGGTTATTTGAACACTGAAGCTTTCTTT
D gene: .; clone size: few; V gene: TRBV6-5; J gene: TRBJ2-7; CDR3 protein: CASSGSGAYEQYF; CDR3 DNA: TGTGCCAGTTCGGGGTCGGGGGCCTACGAGCAGTACTTC
D gene: TRBD2; clone size: once; V gene: TRBV6-5; J gene: TRBJ2-7; CDR3 protein: CASSYGGDIYNEQYF; CDR3 DNA: TGTGCCAGCAGTTACGGGGGGGATATCTACAATGAGCAGTACTTC
D gene: .; clone size: few; V gene: TRBV20-1; J gene: TRBJ1-6; CDR3 protein: CSAKSSYNSPLHF; CDR3 DNA: TGCAGTGCTAAAAGCTCCTATAATTCACCCCTCCACTTT
D gene: TRBD2; clone size: .; V gene: TRBV29-1; J gene: TRBJ2-1; CDR3 protein: CSVLPRRGNYNEQFF; CDR3 DNA: TGCAGCGTCCTCCCCCGGCGGGGGAACTACAATGAGCAGTTCTTC
D gene: .; clone size: .; V gene: TRBV12-3/TRBV12-4; J gene: TRBJ2-1; CDR3 protein: CASSQVLPGRHYNEQFF; CDR3 DNA: TGTGCCAGCAGCCAAGTACTACCGGGACGGCATTACAATGAGCAGTTCTTC
D gene: .; clone size: .; V gene: TRBV3-1; J gene: TRBJ1-2; CDR3 protein: CASSQEPETNYGYTF; CDR3 DNA: TGTGCCAGCAGCCAAGAACCGGAAACTAACTATGGCTACACCTTC
D gene: TRBD1; clone size: .; V gene: TRBV5-1; J gene: TRBJ2-3; CDR3 protein: CASSPGDRGITDTQYF; CDR3 DNA: TGCGCCAGCAGCCCTGGGGACAGGGGAATCACAGATACGCAGTATTTT
D gene: .; clone size: .; V gene: TRBV10-2; J gene: TRBJ2-7; CDR3 protein: CASSESGFLGGGGYEQYF; CDR3 DNA: TGCGCCAGCAGTGAGTCAGGTTTCCTGGGAGGGGGCGGATACGAGCAGTACTTC
D gene: .; clone size: .; V gene: TRBV6-2/TRBV6-3; J gene: TRBJ2-1; CDR3 protein: CASSYRGQYNEQFF; CDR3 DNA: TGTGCCAGCAGTTACCGGGGTCAATACAATGAGCAGTTCTTC
D gene: .; clone size: .; V gene: TRBV5-1; J gene: TRBJ1-2; CDR3 protein: CASSLGQFINYGYTF; CDR3 DNA: TGCGCCAGCAGCTTGGGACAGTTCATTAACTATGGCTACACCTTC
D gene: TRBD2; clone size: .; V gene: TRBV5-1; J gene: TRBJ2-1; CDR3 protein: CASTLGGSRGEQFF; CDR3 DNA: TGCGCCAGCACCCTAGGCGGGAGTAGGGGTGAGCAGTTCTTC
D gene: .; clone size: .; V gene: TRBV30; J gene: TRBJ1-2; CDR3 protein: CAWSGFYGYTF; CDR3 DNA: TGTGCCTGGAGTGGATTCTATGGCTACACCTTC
D gene: TRBD1; clone size: .; V gene: TRBV7-2; J gene: TRBJ2-7; CDR3 protein: CASSPGQGGGYEQYF; CDR3 DNA: TGTGCCAGCAGCCCCGGACAGGGTGGGGGCTACGAGCAGTACTTC
D gene: .; clone size: .; V gene: TRBV7-8; J gene: TRBJ2-7; CDR3 protein: CASSLGRMAVNYEQYF; CDR3 DNA: TGTGCCAGCAGCTTAGGTAGGATGGCAGTTAACTACGAGCAGTACTTC
D gene: TRBD2; clone size: few; V gene: TRBV4-2; J gene: TRBJ2-7; CDR3 protein: CASSLSGTSFYEQYF; CDR3 DNA: TGTGCCAGCAGTCTCTCCGGGACTAGCTTCTACGAGCAGTACTTC
D gene: TRBD2; clone size: .; V gene: TRBV6-1; J gene: TRBJ2-7; CDR3 protein: CASRESGAGLSYEQYF; CDR3 DNA: TGTGCCAGCAGGGAGTCCGGAGCGGGGCTCTCCTACGAGCAGTACTTC
D gene: TRBD1; clone size: .; V gene: TRBV5-1; J gene: TRBJ2-7; CDR3 protein: CASRGDSLSYEQYF; CDR3 DNA: TGCGCCAGCAGGGGGGACAGCCTCTCCTACGAGCAGTACTTC
D gene: .; clone size: .; V gene: TRBV29-1; J gene: TRBJ2-7; CDR3 protein: CSVRIGGSPVSEQYF; CDR3 DNA: TGCAGCGTTCGGATCGGAGGGTCCCCGGTTTCCGAGCAGTACTTC
D gene: TRBD1; clone size: .; V gene: TRBV11-2; J gene: TRBJ1-6; CDR3 protein: CASGTGDSPLHF; CDR3 DNA: TGTGCCAGTGGGACAGGGGATTCACCCCTCCACTTT
D gene: .; clone size: .; V gene: TRBV11-2; J gene: TRBJ1-3; CDR3 protein: CASSLAGAPGGNTIYF; CDR3 DNA: TGTGCCAGCAGCTTAGCGGGTGCTCCTGGTGGAAACACCATATATTTT
D gene: .; clone size: .; V gene: TRBV6-1; J gene: TRBJ2-5; CDR3 protein: CASSEAPRTETQYF; CDR3 DNA: TGTGCCAGCAGTGAAGCCCCGAGGACGGAGACCCAGTACTTC